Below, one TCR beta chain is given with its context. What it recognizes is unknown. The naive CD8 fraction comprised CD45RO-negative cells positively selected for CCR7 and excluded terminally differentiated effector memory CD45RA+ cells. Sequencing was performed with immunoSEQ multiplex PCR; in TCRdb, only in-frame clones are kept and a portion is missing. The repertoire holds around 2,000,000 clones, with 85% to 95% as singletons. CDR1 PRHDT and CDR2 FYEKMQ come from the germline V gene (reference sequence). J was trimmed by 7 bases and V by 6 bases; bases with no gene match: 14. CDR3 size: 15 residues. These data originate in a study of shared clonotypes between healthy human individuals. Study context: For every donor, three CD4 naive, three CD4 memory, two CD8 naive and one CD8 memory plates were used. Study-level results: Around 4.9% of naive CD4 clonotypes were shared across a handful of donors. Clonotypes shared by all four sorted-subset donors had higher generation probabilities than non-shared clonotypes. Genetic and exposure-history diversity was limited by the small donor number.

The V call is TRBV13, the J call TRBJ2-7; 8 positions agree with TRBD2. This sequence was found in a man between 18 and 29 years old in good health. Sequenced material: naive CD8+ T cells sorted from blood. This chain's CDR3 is CASSLTGTSPLEQYF. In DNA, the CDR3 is TGTGCCAGCAGTTTGACCGGGACTAGTCCGCTAGAGCAGTACTTC.